The entry below gives a single TCR beta chain sequence along with its context. This could be a read error, since a much larger clone is one nucleotide away. One entry per CDR3 protein, called by TCRdb with MiXCR from the PCR reads. This table holds 9,500 to 11,000 distinct CDR3 sequences, around 30% found once. The record originates from a study of immune characterization of retroperitoneal liposarcoma. The CDR3 length is 16 residues. With 5 bases clipped from V and 2 bases from J, the junction kept 6 bases outside the gene matches. V usage is TRBV12-3 or TRBV12-4 and J usage is TRBJ2-7; 13 bases match TRBD2. The material sequenced was tumor tissue. The TCR sequence derives from a male donor with retroperitoneal liposarcoma. The CDR3 reads CASSPLLAGGTYEQYF. The CDR3 DNA sequence: TGTGCCAGCAGTCCGCTACTAGCGGGAGGGACCTACGAGCAGTACTTC.